One sample yielded the 14 T cell receptor beta chains listed below, sequenced in a study of blood T cell repertoires in COVID-19 (dated by TCRdb to the early 2020s). Library method: the immunoSEQ multiplex PCR assay. TCRdb retrieved this table from immuneACCESS and kept in-frame rearrangements only. Not all clones are present; in checked studies, unresolved V genes account for under half, and no reason is known for the remainder. For this sample there are about 150,000 clones; approximately 80% appear just once. Just over 9.5% of the sample rests with the top ten. The sample taken for sequencing was peripheral blood. The receptors derive from a woman aged 45 to 65 with acute or convalescent COVID-19.

J is TRBJ1-2 and V is TRBV6-5, with TRBD1 matching over 11 bases. V lost 6 bases and J lost 4; bases outside the gene matches: 4. The CDR3 totals 14 residues. The germline gives CDR1 MNHEY, CDR2 SVGAGI. In DNA form, the CDR3 reads TGTGCCAGCAGCCCGGGGACAGGGGGCTATGGCTACACCTTC. Encoded protein: CASSPGTGGYGYTF.

The gene calls are TRBV5-4 and TRBJ2-3; 10 nucleotides match TRBD2. In germline, CDR1 is SGHNT, CDR2 YYREEE (reference sequence). V lost 4 bases and J lost 0; bases outside the gene matches: 5. CDR3 length: 16 residues. The CDR3 loop is CASSLRTSGSTDTQYF. For the CDR3, the DNA is TGTGCCAGCAGCCTTCGGACTAGCGGAAGCACAGATACGCAGTATTTT.

Concerning this clone itself: This same CDR3 is encoded by further DNA sequences in the sample. The CDR3 reads CASRREQETQYF. DNA of the CDR3: TGTGCCAGCCGCCGGGAACAAGAGACCCAGTACTTC. The V call is TRBV12-3 or TRBV12-4, the J call TRBJ2-5; tentative D call: TRBD2 (5 bases). Trimming left V 8 bases short and J 2 bases short, with 9 bases between. The CDR3 is made up of 12 amino acids.

The rearrangement uses TRBV27 and TRBJ1-5; 10 bases fit TRBD1. This CDR3 has 15 residues. Unmatched junction bases numbered 4, after V lost 5 bases and J lost 3 bases. CDR1 and CDR2 (germline): MNHEY, SMNVEV (reference sequence). In nucleotides, the CDR3 is TGTGCCAGCAGTCCCGGGACAGGGGTCAATCAGCCCCAGCATTTT. Translation: CASSPGTGVNQPQHF.

The CDR3 sequence is CASVPRPGWTEAFF. The CDR3 region has the DNA TGTGCTAGTGTCCCCCGCCCGGGATGGACTGAAGCTTTCTTT. V is TRBV12-5 and J is TRBJ1-1; D unresolved. In germline, CDR1 is LGHNT, CDR2 FRNRAP. The CDR3 runs 14 residues. The V gene lost 7 bases and the J gene lost 5 bases, with 17 bases spanning the gap.

The chain joins TRBV15 to TRBJ1-4; 7 nucleotides match TRBD1. The length of the CDR3 is 15 residues. Per the germline V gene, CDR1 is LNHNV and CDR2 is YYDKDF (reference sequence). The J segment lost 4 bases and the V segment lost 5 bases, leaving 7 bases of the junction unmatched. In nucleotides, the CDR3 is TGTGCCACCAGCTCCCCGACAGGGCTTAATGAAAAACTGTTTTTT. It codes for CATSSPTGLNEKLFF.

The gene calls are TRBV10-3 and TRBJ1-5, with D possibly being TRBD1 (6 bases). V lost 6 bases, J lost 6 bases, and 15 bases lay in between. CDR3 length: 14 residues. CDR1 ENHRY and CDR2 SYGVKD come from the germline V gene. CDR3 region: CAISRGGEGQPQHF. CDR3 nucleotides: TGTGCCATCAGCAGGGGAGGGGAGGGTCAGCCCCAGCATTTT.

The count of this clone is one. This sequence joins TRBV6-1 and TRBJ2-4; 9 bases line up with TRBD2. Unmatched junction bases numbered 5, after V lost 2 bases and J lost 9 bases. Germline values: CDR1 MNHNS, CDR2 SASEGT. This CDR3 is built from 14 residues. This chain's CDR3 is CASSELAGLVIQYF. In DNA form, the CDR3 reads TGTGCCAGCAGTGAACTAGCGGGATTAGTCATTCAGTACTTC.

The CDR3 bases are TGTGCCACCAGCAGAGTTGGGGCGGTTCAGCCCCAGCATTTT. It codes for CATSRVGAVQPQHF. The rearrangement uses TRBV15 and TRBJ1-5; D possibly corresponds to TRBD1 (5 bases). Deletions cut 1 base from V and 6 bases from J, with 10 bases between. The V gene's germline CDR1 is LNHNV and CDR2 YYDKDF (reference sequence). The CDR3 sequence is 14 residues long.

The J gene is TRBJ2-7, the V gene TRBV4-3, with D possibly matching TRBD2 (5 bases). With 0 bases removed from V and 4 bases from J, the gap between germline ends came to 10 bases. In germline, CDR1 is LGHNA, CDR2 YSLEER. This CDR3 comprises 14 residues. The CDR3 region has the DNA TGCGCCAGCAGCCAAGAGGACGGAGGATACGAGCAGTACTTC. Its protein is CASSQEDGGYEQYF.

The V call is TRBV28, the J call TRBJ2-7, with D unclear. V was clipped by 7 bases and J by 5 bases, with 18 bases between them. This CDR3 has 14 amino acids. CDR1 is MDHEN, CDR2 SYDVKM, per germline. Here the CDR3 DNA reads TGTGCCAGCACTCTCCACCAGATTCGGGACGAGCAGTACTTC. Translating it yields CASTLHQIRDEQYF.

The rearrangement uses TRBV3-1 (or the pseudogene TRBV3-2) and TRBJ1-1; D perhaps matches TRBD1 (6 bases). V was pared by 1 base and J by 1 base, with 16 bases between. CDR1 LGHDT and CDR2 YNNKEL come from the germline V gene (reference sequence). The CDR3 consists of 17 residues. CDR3 amino acids: CASSQVSSVGGNTEAFF. The CDR3 nucleotides read TGTGCCAGCAGCCAAGTGTCTTCTGTAGGGGGGAACACTGAAGCTTTCTTT.

The V and J genes are TRBV24-1 and TRBJ2-1, with D hard to call. V lost 4 bases to trimming and J lost 6 bases, with 21 bases between them. CDR3 length equals 17 residues. Germline CDR1 and CDR2: KGHDR and SFDVKD. CDR3 in amino acids: CATSDPTPPRGLNEQFF. DNA for the CDR3: TGTGCCACCAGTGACCCTACGCCCCCGCGAGGTCTCAATGAGCAGTTCTTC.

The J gene is TRBJ1-2, the V gene TRBV20-1; the match to TRBD1 covers 7 bases. CDR1 and CDR2 (germline): DFQATT, SNEGSKA (reference sequence). The V gene end was trimmed by 3 bases and the J gene end by 5 bases; junction bases not matched to a gene: 9. The CDR3 sequence is 14 residues long. CDR3: CSASSGDREYGYTF. CDR3 coding DNA: TGCAGTGCTAGTTCCGGGGACAGAGAGTATGGCTACACCTTC.